One and the same sample provided the 23 T cell receptor beta chains below, sequenced in a study of PD-L1 blockade in urothelial cancer. The assay was immunoSEQ multiplex PCR, and TCRdb's table has in-frame clones only and misses some. This table has approximately 79,000 clones, roughly 87% appearing once. Sample: PBMCs, taken around atezolizumab (anti-PD-L1) treatment. The source of these receptors is a woman in her 70s with urothelial cancer.

The J gene is TRBJ1-2, the V gene TRBV5-1; a possible D gene is TRBD1 (5 bases). Trimming removed 0 bases at V and 2 bases at J, with 11 bases between. The CDR3 consists of 15 residues. Germline V gene data show CDR1 as SGHRS and CDR2 as YFSETQ. The CDR3 sequence is CASSLAGQGNYGYTF. The CDR3, as DNA: TGCGCCAGCAGCTTGGCCGGGCAGGGAAACTATGGCTACACCTTC.

This clone was recorded a few times. CDR3 protein: CASSGDRVTYGYTF. CDR3 bases: TGTGCCAGCAGCGGGGACAGGGTCACCTATGGCTACACCTTC. The gene calls are TRBV7-2 and TRBJ1-2; 9 positions agree with TRBD1. The CDR3 is 14 residues long. Per germline, CDR1 SGHTA and CDR2 FQGNSA. V dropped 5 bases and J dropped 4; count of bases not matched to a gene: 5.

The chain carries TRBV6-5 and TRBJ2-7, with 8 positions matching TRBD2. The CDR3 loop spans 16 amino acids. V was clipped by 1 base and J by 4 bases; unmatched bases: 9. CDR1 and CDR2 from the germline V gene are MNHEY and SVGAGI. CDR3 loop: CASSYFGGARGYEQYF. Here the CDR3 DNA reads TGTGCCAGCAGTTACTTCGGGGGGGCCAGAGGATACGAGCAGTACTTC.

The chain couples TRBV7-8 to TRBJ2-7; possibly TRBD2 for D (6 bases). Germline assignment: CDR1 SGHVS and CDR2 FQNEAQ. With 2 bases removed from V and 0 bases from J, the gap between germline ends came to 8 bases. This CDR3 is 14 amino acids long. For the CDR3, the DNA is TGTGCCAGCAGCTTACACGGGAGCTCCTACGAGCAGTACTTC. This codes for CASSLHGSSYEQYF.

The rearrangement links TRBV30 to TRBJ1-3, with 9 bases aligning to TRBD1. Germline V gene lookup returns CDR1 GTSNPN and CDR2 SVGIG (reference sequence). V shed 1 base, J shed 2 bases, and the junction held 3 bases outside the gene matches. The CDR3 has 15 residues. CDR3 residues: CAWSEDRGTGNTIYF. For the CDR3, the DNA is TGTGCCTGGAGTGAGGACAGGGGCACTGGAAACACCATATATTTT.

This chain connects TRBV5-6 to TRBJ2-5; D unresolved. The J call may be mistaken, given a closer DNA end match to TRBJ2-7. Germline loops: CDR1 SGHDT, CDR2 YYEEEE. This CDR3 region has 14 residues. The CDR3: CASSLLGVIYEQYF. Here the CDR3 DNA reads TGTGCCAGCAGCTTGCTTGGAGTAATCTACGAGCAGTACTTC.

The chain combines TRBV11-2 with TRBJ1-2; D is perhaps TRBD1 (6 bases). The V gene's germline CDR1 is SGHAT and CDR2 FQNNGV. The V end lost 4 bases, the J end lost 0 bases, and 9 bases lay between the germline ends. This CDR3 spans 14 amino acids. CDR3 region: CASSWTASNYGYTF. CDR3 coding DNA: TGTGCCAGCAGCTGGACAGCCTCTAACTATGGCTACACCTTC.

The CDR3 sequence: CASSWSGQEFSYEQYF. CDR3 sequence (DNA): TGTGCCAGCAGCTGGTCGGGACAGGAGTTCTCCTACGAGCAGTACTTC. V is TRBV7-2 and J is TRBJ2-7, with 8 bases aligning to TRBD1. CDR1 and CDR2 from the germline V gene are SGHTA and FQGNSA. The CDR3 has 16 amino acids. Trimming removed 4 bases from V and 0 bases from J; junction bases left unmatched: 8.

The chain carries TRBV4-1 and TRBJ2-2; 8 bases fit TRBD1. The CDR3 contains 16 residues. V lost 1 base to trimming and J lost 6 bases; unmatched junction nucleotides: 7. From germline, CDR1 is MGHRA and CDR2 YSYEKL. CDR3 nucleotide sequence: TGCGCCAGCAGCCAAGGGGCAGGGGGCTCTTCCGGGGAGCTGTTTTTT. Amino acid sequence: CASSQGAGGSSGELFF.

The CDR3: CASSSGQGVGQPQHF. CDR3 in DNA: TGTGCCAGCAGTTCGGGACAGGGAGTAGGTCAGCCCCAGCATTTT. V gene TRBV27 combines with J gene TRBJ1-5; TRBD1 matches 9 bases. This CDR3 comprises 15 residues. CDR1 is MNHEY, CDR2 SMNVEV, per germline (reference sequence). V lost 4 bases to trimming and J lost 6 bases; unmatched junction nucleotides: 7.

The rearrangement links TRBV28 to TRBJ2-7; D possibly corresponds to TRBD1 (6 bases). Germline values: CDR1 MDHEN, CDR2 SYDVKM. V lost 7 bases, J lost 2 bases, and 12 bases lay in between. This CDR3 has 13 residues. The CDR3 coding sequence is TGTGCCAGCAACAGGGTAGCCCCCTACGAGCAGTACTTC. The encoded protein is CASNRVAPYEQYF.

V usage is TRBV4-3 and J usage is TRBJ1-1; D is unclear. The CDR3 totals 13 residues. Germline values: CDR1 LGHNA, CDR2 YSLEER. The V end lost 1 base, the J end lost 4 bases, and 7 bases lay between the germline ends. This chain's CDR3 is CASSQGTGTEAFF. CDR3 nucleotide sequence: TGCGCCAGCAGCCAAGGTACGGGCACTGAAGCTTTCTTT.

The chain has TRBV28 and TRBJ1-1, with 7 bases identical to TRBD1. V shed 4 bases and J 6 bases; nucleotides not matched to a gene: 8. The CDR3 contains 14 residues. Germline CDR1 and CDR2: MDHEN and SYDVKM. The CDR3 sequence is CASSSSTGAPEAFF. The CDR3 DNA reads as TGTGCCAGCAGTTCGTCTACAGGGGCCCCTGAAGCTTTCTTT.

The chain has TRBV28 and TRBJ2-7, with TRBD2 identical over 7 bases. The germline CDR1 and CDR2 sequences are MDHEN and SYDVKM. The CDR3 is 14 residues long. V dropped 3 bases and J dropped 4; count of bases not matched to a gene: 6. CDR3 in DNA: TGTGCCAGCAGTTTGGCGGGAGCAGAGTACGAGCAGTACTTC. Translated: CASSLAGAEYEQYF.

This chain uses TRBV7-2 with TRBJ2-2, with a possible D match to TRBD1 (6 bases). In germline, CDR1 is SGHTA, CDR2 FQGNSA. This CDR3 comprises 16 residues. The germline V and J ends were trimmed by 1 base and 7 bases, with 16 bases remaining between them. CDR3 protein: CASSLEAGGRGGELFF. Here the CDR3 DNA reads TGTGCCAGCAGCTTAGAAGCTGGGGGCAGGGGCGGGGAGCTGTTTTTT.

Only one count was recorded for this clone. The chain recombines TRBV2 with TRBJ1-2; possible D gene TRBD1, 5 bases. Germline V lookup: CDR1 SNHLY, CDR2 FYNNEI. This CDR3 is 10 amino acids long. Written as DNA, the CDR3 is TGTGTGCTGGGGGGCTATGGCTACACCTTC. This translates into CVLGGYGYTF.

The chain carries TRBV19 and TRBJ2-7, with D perhaps matching TRBD1 (5 bases). This CDR3 contains 13 residues. Between the trimmed V and J ends, which lost 3 bases and 5 bases, there was a span of 11 bases. Germline lookup yields CDR1 LNHDA and CDR2 SQIVND (reference sequence). CDR3 residues: CASSIQGGNEQYF. DNA for the CDR3: TGTGCCAGTAGTATCCAGGGTGGCAACGAGCAGTACTTC.

The chain is built from TRBV28 and TRBJ2-2; 9 bases are shared with TRBD2. The CDR3 is 18 amino acids. V was pared by 7 bases and J by 2 bases, with 14 bases of the junction left unmatched. The germline gives CDR1 MDHEN, CDR2 SYDVKM. The chain's CDR3 is CASTPRGGALPNTGELFF. The CDR3 region has the DNA TGTGCCAGCACCCCACGCGGGGGGGCGCTCCCTAACACCGGGGAGCTGTTTTTT.

The chain uses TRBV10-3 and TRBJ1-4; 9 nucleotides agree with TRBD1. V shed 3 bases and J 8 bases; nucleotides not matched to a gene: 7. The CDR3 extends over 15 amino acids. Per germline, CDR1 ENHRY and CDR2 SYGVKD. In DNA form, the CDR3 reads TGTGCCATCAGTGATTCGACAGGGGGTAGAGAAAAACTGTTTTTT. As protein: CAISDSTGGREKLFF.

This clone has more than one count but fewer than ten. The chain is built from TRBV25-1 and TRBJ2-7; D perhaps matches TRBD2 (6 bases). The V end was cut by 3 bases, the J end by 3 bases, with 18 bases between. CDR1 is MGHDK and CDR2 is SYGVNS in the germline V gene. This CDR3 contains 16 residues. CDR3 residues: CASSDGPGLKSYEQYF. The CDR3 region has the DNA TGTGCCAGCAGTGATGGGCCGGGACTGAAGAGCTACGAGCAGTACTTC.

The count of this clone is one. The chain has TRBV5-6 and TRBJ2-1; 9 bases line up with TRBD1. Germline V gene sequence: CDR1 SGHDT, CDR2 YYEEEE. This CDR3 is built from 14 residues. The V gene end was trimmed by 5 bases and the J gene end by 8 bases; junction bases not matched to a gene: 8. The CDR3 here is CASSPSDRGHEQFF. The DNA of the CDR3 is TGTGCCAGCAGTCCTTCGGACAGGGGCCATGAGCAGTTCTTC.

The chain employs TRBV9 and TRBJ2-2; the match to TRBD2 covers 8 bases. Germline V lookup: CDR1 SGDLS, CDR2 YYNGEE. This CDR3 contains 16 residues. The ends lost 4 bases at V and 5 bases at J; junction bases unmatched: 10. CDR3 in DNA: TGTGCCAGCAGCTCCGGACTAGCAGCCCGAACCGGGGAGCTGTTTTTT. This gives the protein CASSSGLAARTGELFF.

This rearrangement joins TRBV11-2 to TRBJ2-7; D is unclear. The V gene's germline CDR1 is SGHAT and CDR2 FQNNGV. Trimming removed 1 base at V and 2 bases at J, with 9 bases between. The CDR3 loop spans 14 amino acids. CDR3 sequence (DNA): TGTGCCAGCAGCTTAGCCGTTCCCCCCTACGAGCAGTACTTC. It is translated as CASSLAVPPYEQYF.